The entry below gives a single T cell receptor beta chain sequence along with its context. This clone was recorded many times. What antigen it recognizes has not been identified. No base qualities exist here, and no much larger clone lies one base off it. The time point label corresponds to: baseline before oral tofacitinib. From alopecia areata patients, peripheral blood was collected along with lesional scalp punch biopsies. PBMCs were separated by density centrifugation and stained for CD3, CD4 and CD8, after which CD4+ and CD8+ T cells were sorted on a FACSAria. Trimming at the junction amounts to 6 bases on V and 5 bases on J, and the germline ends lie 13 bases apart. The germline V gene encodes CDR1 MNHEY and CDR2 SVGAGI. The CDR3 runs 13 residues from the cysteine to the phenylalanine. Here the CDR3 DNA is all that survives: 39 bases in frame from base 1. Receptor libraries were prepared by the immunoSEQ multiplex PCR assay. RNA was extracted from all samples and reverse transcribed into cDNA, which served as template for TCR sequencing. First-strand cDNA was synthesized using SuperScript III with a 2:1 mix of oligo-dT and random hexamers. A synthetic immune receptor repertoire was used to assess amplification bias, and residual bias was removed computationally. The original methods were these. Raw reads were preprocessed to remove errors, and CDR3 was defined by IMGT conventions from the conserved cysteine to phenylalanine. Clonality was computed by normalizing Shannon entropy by log2 of the number of productive unique TCRs and subtracting the result from 1. Scalp TCRbeta sequences were cross-referenced with sorted blood CD4 and CD8 repertoires so that the CD4 or CD8 identity of scalp clones could be inferred. TCRdb holds this immuneACCESS table with in-frame rearrangements only. Some clones are missing; in checked studies, unresolved V genes explain under half, and the rest has no known cause. The V and J calls and clone size are taken from that table; D and trimming were inferred from the DNA. In this sample the table shows some 120,000 clones, 58% of which occur a single time. The ten biggest clones cover roughly 4.5% of the sample.

These data come from a study of CD8+ T cells in alopecia areata (dated by TCRdb to 2017 to 2018). About the full investigation: The treated patients, all with moderate-to-severe alopecia areata, were enrolled in an open-label pilot trial of oral tofacitinib given at 5 to 10 mg twice daily. Scalp tissue and sorted CD4+ and CD8+ peripheral blood T cells from patchy and totalis/universalis alopecia areata patients and from healthy controls were covered by human TCRbeta sequencing. Biopsies were taken from tofacitinib-treated patients at baseline and again at 4 and 24 weeks into treatment, and several of those patients also had a later scalp biopsy. RNA was extracted with the PAXgene miRNA kit for fixed scalp, the miRNeasy kit for PBMCs, and the RNeasy kit for mouse skin. Tofacitinib was given for 6 to 18 months, followed by 6 months of follow-up off drug to assess delayed response and recurrence. Scalp clonality was compared among normal scalp (n=4), patchy alopecia areata scalp (n=8), and alopecia totalis/universalis scalp (n=8). The study used high-throughput TCRbeta sequencing to examine T cell clonal expansion in alopecia areata, in both the C3H/HeJ mouse model and human patients. Amplification of TCRbeta CDR3 regions was done by immunoSEQ multiplex PCR using 35 Vbeta forward primers and 13 Jbeta reverse primers.

Paper-wide results and their limitations: Lesional scalp, especially in alopecia totalis/universalis, showed higher clonality and more expanded CD8+ clones than normal scalp, suggesting antigenic drive. Unlike mouse skin, where gammadelta T cells dominate, normal human skin contains resident alphabeta T cells that get sequenced too, which complicates analysis of the scalp TCR repertoire. Shared TCR sequences between patients were less evident than in mice, which may be partly attributable to HLA diversity in the patient population.

This sequence uses TRBV6-5 and TRBJ2-5, with the D call tentatively TRBD1 or TRBD2, each fitting 5 bases. The TCR comes from a human donor with alopecia areata. Sequences were derived from CD4+ T cells sorted from blood, sampled at week 0. The CDR3 region has the sequence CASRQGWGETQYF. The DNA is TGTGCCAGCAGGCAGGGTTGGGGGGAGACCCAGTACTTC.